This TCR beta chain was obtained from a study of blood T cell repertoires in COVID-19 (TCRdb year 2020). A note on the overall study: The collaborator samples originated in the United States, Italy and Spain and spanned the acute and convalescent phases of COVID-19. Where available, HLA class I and class II types were taken from metadata supplied by the sample provider and were not determined by assay-based typing. Nearly every sample came with metadata listing a de-identified subject ID, COVID-19 status, age in years and sex. Samples were obtained from the ongoing ImmuneRACE study (first 160 participants) and from some 1,300 subjects provided by 6 global collaborators. The prospective study material was composed of cDNA or gDNA derived from T cells, B-cell-depleted T cells, or PBMCs. The dataset comprised deeply sampled blood TCRbeta repertoires from subjects exposed to, actively infected with, or recovered from COVID-19. The repertoires were released in a freely available public database meant as a resource for research on the immune response to SARS-CoV-2. Points the paper makes about the study in general: Clinical and demographic metadata were provided uncurated, with the amount varying by source and participant.

The collaborating institutions used their own protocols to collect whole blood in K2EDTA tubes. For TCRbeta analysis, collaborators shipped samples in one of three forms: frozen whole blood, isolated PBMCs, or DNA extracted from either of those sample types. Remarks on this clone: Its antigen is currently not known. The input lacks base qualities; no much larger clone sits a single base away.

Including cysteine and phenylalanine, the CDR3 has 18 amino acids. Solely the CDR3 DNA is kept, with 54 bases framed from the first base. Based on the germline V gene (reference sequence), the CDR1 and CDR2 sequences are SEHNR and FQNEAQ. The V end gives up 4 bases and the J end 3 bases, leaving 14 bases in the junction not matched to a gene. The immunoSEQ Assay, a bias-controlled multiplex PCR, was used to amplify TCRbeta CDR3 regions from genomic DNA. Per the original workflow: Nucleated cell counts per sample were estimated from amplification of reference gene primers within the assay. To quantify the absolute abundance of each unique TCRbeta CDR3 rearrangement, sequence reads were collapsed and filtered. For each sample, productive Simpson clonality was calculated as the square root of Simpson's diversity index across productive rearrangements. Not all clones reach the TCRdb copy of this immuneACCESS table, which keeps in-frame sequences only. Checked studies attribute under half of the gap to unresolved V genes and leave the rest unexplained. V and J calls and clone size are copied from that table; D and trimming were computed from the DNA. In all, the sample holds around 84,000 clones, and roughly 80% of those were seen once. 9.5% to 15% of the sample goes to the ten largest clones.

The chain is encoded by TRBV7-9 joined to TRBJ2-2; 7 central nucleotides agree with TRBD1. This TCR was recovered from a woman in her 40s with active or convalescent COVID-19. Input material: peripheral blood. The DNA reads as follows: TGTGCCAGCAGCTCTAACACAGGGGCGGGTCGTGACACCGGGGAGCTGTTTTTT. Its protein reads: CASSSNTGAGRDTGELFF.